The 21 T cell receptor beta chains listed next were all sequenced from one sample in a study of blood T cell repertoires in COVID-19. Assay used: immunoSEQ multiplex PCR; TCRdb lists only in-frame clones, some missing. The data show some 250,000 clones, with around three quarters seen just once and around 3.2% held by the top ten. Input material: peripheral blood. These receptors all stem from a woman over 75 with acute or convalescent COVID-19.

The genes are TRBV7-9 and TRBJ1-6; 7 nucleotides line up with TRBD1. This CDR3 region has 15 residues. The germline gives CDR1 SEHNR, CDR2 FQNEAQ (reference sequence). J gave up 7 bases and V 5 bases, and 8 bases lay outside the gene matches. CDR3 amino acids: CASSTGDRANSPLHF. The CDR3 bases are TGTGCCAGCAGCACCGGTGACAGGGCCAATTCACCCCTCCACTTT. Full variable domain (remainder filled in from reference TRBV7-9 and TRBJ1-6): DTGVSQNPRHKITKRGQNVTFRCDPISEHNRLYWYRQTLGQGPEFLTYFQNEAQLEKSRLLSDRFSAERPKGSFSTLEIQRTEQGDSAMYLCASSTGDRANSPLHFGNGTRLTVT.

The rearrangement joins TRBV5-4 to TRBJ1-4; TRBD1 aligns across 8 bases. V shed 5 bases and J 2 bases; nucleotides not matched to a gene: 11. Looked up from germline, CDR1 is SGHNT and CDR2 is YYREEE (reference sequence). The CDR3 extends over 17 amino acids. In DNA, the CDR3 is TGTGCCAGCAGATTCAGCAGGGGGCGACCGACTAATGAAAAACTGTTTTTT. As protein: CASRFSRGRPTNEKLFF.

The chain has TRBV6-2 or TRBV6-3 and TRBJ2-1; 7 nucleotides agree with TRBD1. Trimming removed 3 bases from V and 0 bases from J; junction bases left unmatched: 2. The length of the CDR3 is 15 residues. CDR1 is MNHEY and CDR2 is SVGEGT in the germline V gene. The CDR3 region has the DNA TGTGCCAGCAGTTATCGGGACAGCTCCTACAATGAGCAGTTCTTC. Protein: CASSYRDSSYNEQFF.

The rearrangement links TRBV27 to TRBJ1-6; D perhaps matches TRBD1 (6 bases). The CDR3 is 15 residues long. Germline CDR1 reads MNHEY; CDR2 reads SMNVEV (reference sequence). V gave up 3 bases and J gave up 9 bases, with 15 bases separating them. This CDR3 is CASSFGQGLGSPLHF. The CDR3 bases are TGTGCCAGCAGTTTTGGTCAGGGGCTGGGTTCACCCCTCCACTTT.

The gene calls are TRBV2 and TRBJ1-2; 9 bases line up with TRBD1. The CDR3 runs 15 residues. Per the germline V gene, CDR1 is SNHLY and CDR2 is FYNNEI. J gave up 8 bases and V 6 bases, and 13 bases lay outside the gene matches. For the CDR3, the DNA is TGTGCCAGCAGGGAGACAGGGGGATGGGTTAGAGGCTACACCTTC. Translation gives CASRETGGWVRGYTF.

The chain joins TRBV19 to TRBJ1-2; D not resolved. Trimming pared 3 bases from V and 4 bases from J, leaving 9 bases between. The CDR3 is made up of 13 amino acids. Germline CDR1 reads LNHDA; CDR2 reads SQIVND (reference sequence). The CDR3: CASSMRQPYGYTF. The CDR3 DNA reads as TGTGCCAGTAGTATGAGACAACCCTATGGCTACACCTTC. Complete variable domain (other parts from reference TRBV19 and TRBJ1-2): DGGITQSPKYLFRKEGQNVTLSCEQNLNHDAMYWYRQDPGQGLRLIYYSQIVNDFQKGDIAEGYSVSREKKESFPLTVTSAQKNPTAFYLCASSMRQPYGYTFGSGTRLTVV.

V gene TRBV27 combines with J gene TRBJ1-1; 10 bases map to TRBD1. Germline-derived CDR1 and CDR2 are MNHEY and SMNVEV (reference sequence). V shed 2 bases and J 6 bases; nucleotides not matched to a gene: 6. The CDR3 covers 15 residues. The CDR3 loop is CASSLGRQGAPEAFF. CDR3 sequence (DNA): TGTGCCAGCAGTTTAGGGCGACAGGGGGCCCCTGAAGCTTTCTTT.

The chain carries TRBV11-1 and TRBJ2-7, with D possibly being TRBD2 (6 bases). The V end lost 1 base, the J end lost 6 bases, and 13 bases lay between the germline ends. Germline V gene data show CDR1 as SGHAT and CDR2 as FQDESV (reference sequence). This CDR3 comprises 14 residues. CDR3 region: CASSLGSGVGEQYF. The CDR3 bases are TGTGCCAGCAGCTTAGGGTCGGGGGTCGGCGAGCAGTACTTC.

The chain couples TRBV5-4 to TRBJ2-3; a possible D gene is TRBD1 (6 bases). Germline V lookup: CDR1 SGHNT, CDR2 YYREEE (reference sequence). Trimming cost V 4 bases and J 2 bases, with 11 bases left between them. The CDR3 is 14 amino acids. CDR3 sequence reads: CASSTQGHTDTQYF. The CDR3 DNA follows: TGTGCCAGCAGCACACAGGGACACACAGATACGCAGTATTTT.

The chain is built from TRBV7-8 and TRBJ2-7, with TRBD1 matching over 7 bases. The CDR3 is 13 amino acids. V shed 3 bases, J shed 5 bases, and the junction held 4 bases outside the gene matches. Germline-derived CDR1 and CDR2 are SGHVS and FQNEAQ. DNA of the CDR3: TGTGCCAGCAGCTTCGGACAGGTTAACGAGCAGTACTTC. Protein product: CASSFGQVNEQYF.

V is TRBV10-1 and J is TRBJ2-1; TRBD2 might be the D (5 bases). The CDR3 is 14 amino acids. V lost 2 bases to trimming and J lost 8 bases, with 13 bases between them. Germline assignment: CDR1 WNHNN and CDR2 SYGVQD (reference sequence). The CDR3 sequence is CASSEPSRVDEQFF. The CDR3 bases are TGCGCCAGCAGTGAGCCTAGCCGGGTCGATGAGCAGTTCTTC.

The chain couples TRBV5-1 to TRBJ1-1, with 7 positions matching TRBD1. Looked up from germline, CDR1 is SGHRS and CDR2 is YFSETQ. The CDR3 sequence is 14 residues long. Trimming cost V 4 bases and J 2 bases; bases outside gene matches: 5. The DNA for the CDR3 is TGCGCCAGCAGCCCTGGACAGGACAACACTGAAGCTTTCTTT. This translates into CASSPGQDNTEAFF.

The chain carries TRBV6-5 and TRBJ2-3; TRBD2 is a possible D gene (5 bases). Germline loops: CDR1 MNHEY, CDR2 SVGAGI. The length of the CDR3 is 15 residues. V was trimmed by 2 bases and J by 4 bases, leaving 13 bases between them. In DNA form, the CDR3 reads TGTGCCAGCAGTTACGGGTGGGAGAGTTCAGATACGCAGTATTTT. Amino acid sequence: CASSYGWESSDTQYF.

This clone was picked up a small number of times. The J gene is TRBJ1-2, the V gene TRBV7-2, with D hard to call. Germline lookup yields CDR1 SGHTA and CDR2 FQGNSA. The CDR3 runs to 15 residues. The ends were cut back, 2 bases at V and 4 bases at J, with 14 bases in the middle. CDR3 nucleotide sequence: TGTGCCAGCAGCTTAATCGGCGAGGGCACCTATGGCTACACCTTC. Its protein is CASSLIGEGTYGYTF.

The CDR3 reads CASSPVKTGDNYGYTF. The CDR3 DNA is TGTGCCAGCTCACCAGTGAAGACAGGCGACAACTATGGCTACACCTTC. The rearrangement links TRBV18 to TRBJ1-2; a possible D gene is TRBD1 (6 bases). The length of the CDR3 is 16 residues. Trimming pared 2 bases from V and 2 bases from J, leaving 15 bases between. Germline V gene sequence: CDR1 KGHSH, CDR2 LQKENI.

The chain couples TRBV27 to TRBJ1-1; tentative D call: TRBD1 (5 bases). This CDR3 is built from 13 residues. With 4 bases removed from V and 11 bases from J, the gap between germline ends came to 17 bases. Germline CDR1 reads MNHEY; CDR2 reads SMNVEV (reference sequence). As DNA, the CDR3 is TGTGCCAGCAGTTCCGAACCCAGGGTACCGGCTTTCTTT. It translates to CASSSEPRVPAFF.

The sample holds a few counts of this clone. The chain is built from TRBV25-1 and TRBJ1-6, with 9 positions matching TRBD1. J gave up 0 bases and V 5 bases, and 2 bases lay outside the gene matches. CDR1 MGHDK and CDR2 SYGVNS come from the germline V gene. This CDR3 has 16 amino acids. Here the CDR3 reads CASSKTGGSYNSPLHF. The CDR3 bases are TGTGCCAGCAGTAAGACAGGGGGCTCCTATAATTCACCCCTCCACTTT.

The genes are TRBV5-5 and TRBJ1-5, with D uncertain. This CDR3 spans 14 amino acids. The germline V gene encodes CDR1 SGHKS and CDR2 YYEKEE (reference sequence). Trimming took off 0 bases at V and 8 bases at J, with 12 bases between the two ends. The chain's CDR3 is CASSLEAGFKPQHF. In DNA, the CDR3 is TGTGCCAGCAGCTTGGAGGCGGGGTTTAAGCCCCAGCATTTT.

This clone has a handful of counts. This chain uses TRBV7-2 with TRBJ2-2; D possibly corresponds to TRBD2 (6 bases). V lost 2 bases, J lost 2 bases, and 15 bases lay in between. The CDR3 sequence is 17 residues long. CDR1 SGHTA and CDR2 FQGNSA come from the germline V gene. As DNA, the CDR3 is TGTGCCAGCAGCTTACAAGCGGGTGGCCCCAACACCGGGGAGCTGTTTTTT. This codes for CASSLQAGGPNTGELFF. Using reference TRBV7-2 and TRBJ2-2 for the parts outside the CDR3, the full variable domain is GAGVSQSPSNKVTEKGKDVELRCDPISGHTALYWYRQSLGQGLEFLIYFQGNSAPDKSGLPSDRFSAERTGGSVSTLTIQRTQQEDSAVYLCASSLQAGGPNTGELFFGEGSRLTVL.

This chain connects TRBV2 to TRBJ2-7; tentative D call: TRBD1 (8 bases). CDR1 is SNHLY and CDR2 is FYNNEI in the germline V gene. The CDR3 is 15 amino acids. Trimming left V 5 bases short and J 3 bases short, with 17 bases between. This CDR3 reads CASSFLTGGGYEQYF. CDR3 nucleotide sequence: TGTGCCAGCAGTTTCCTTACAGGGGGGGGCTACGAGCAGTACTTC.

V is TRBV7-3 and J is TRBJ1-2; 12 nucleotides line up with TRBD1. The CDR3 is 15 residues long. Germline CDR1 SGHTA, CDR2 FQGTGA. V was pared by 0 bases and J by 7 bases, with 3 bases of the junction left unmatched. The CDR3 DNA reads as TGTGCCAGCAGCTTAACGGGGACAGGGGGCACTGGCTACACCTTC. It codes for CASSLTGTGGTGYTF.